Below are 29 T cell receptor beta chains sequenced from a single sample in a study of OX40 agonist ivuxolimab in advanced cancers. The method was immunoSEQ multiplex PCR; TCRdb's version includes in-frame clones alone and lacks a portion of them. Of around 80,000 clones in the sample, roughly 90% were seen once. The sequences come from CD4+ or CD8+ T cells sorted from blood, collected in a trial of the OX40 agonist ivuxolimab. The receptor set was obtained from an adult with an advanced solid tumor such as melanoma, head and neck, liver or kidney cancer.

The chain employs TRBV2 and TRBJ2-5; perhaps TRBD1 as D (6 bases). Germline V CDR1 and CDR2: SNHLY, FYNNEI. With 7 bases removed from V and 1 base from J, the gap between germline ends came to 13 bases. The CDR3 runs to 14 residues. The CDR3 sequence is CASTRGHTQETQYF. The CDR3 DNA reads TGTGCCAGCACCAGGGGCCATACCCAAGAGACCCAGTACTTC.

The rearrangement links TRBV15 to TRBJ2-7; TRBD2 matches at 7 bases. Germline V CDR1 and CDR2: LNHNV, YYDKDF (reference sequence). Unmatched junction bases numbered 1, after V lost 0 bases and J lost 5 bases. The CDR3 length is 13 residues. The CDR3 nucleotides read TGTGCCACCAGCAGAGATGGGAGGGACGAGCAGTACTTC. Its protein product is CATSRDGRDEQYF.

This chain uses TRBV6-5 with TRBJ1-1; no firm D call. This CDR3 is 14 amino acids long. V dropped 0 bases and J dropped 0 bases, with 5 bases sitting between them. Germline CDR1 is MNHEY and CDR2 is SVGAGI. CDR3 nucleotides: TGTGCCAGCAGTTACTCGGCCCTGAACACTGAAGCTTTCTTT. Translation gives CASSYSALNTEAFF.

The J gene is TRBJ1-2, the V gene TRBV2; D might be TRBD1 (6 bases). V was trimmed by 4 bases and J by 1 base, leaving 10 bases between them. CDR1 SNHLY and CDR2 FYNNEI come from the germline V gene. CDR3 size: 14 residues. As DNA, the CDR3 is TGTGCCAGCAGTGCCCGACAGGTTAACTATGGCTACACCTTC. It specifies CASSARQVNYGYTF.

V is TRBV5-4 and J is TRBJ2-3; D is ambiguous. The germline V gene has CDR1 SGHNT and CDR2 YYREEE (reference sequence). Trimming cost V 4 bases and J 1 base, with 16 bases left between them. This CDR3 comprises 16 residues. The CDR3 nucleotides read TGTGCCAGCAGCACTCGAGTGCGTGAAGGCACAGATACGCAGTATTTT. Protein product: CASSTRVREGTDTQYF.

Regarding this clone: Other DNA sequences in this specimen translate into the identical CDR3. The V gene is TRBV5-1, the J gene TRBJ2-7; D unclear. The CDR3 consists of 11 residues. V lost 1 base and J lost 3, with 2 bases in between. Germline lookup yields CDR1 SGHRS and CDR2 YFSETQ. CDR3 in DNA: TGCGCCAGCAGCTTGAACTACGAGCAGTACTTC. Amino acid sequence: CASSLNYEQYF.

The chain has TRBV21-1 and TRBJ2-3; the DNA was not used to check the table's D call, TRBD2. TRBV21-1 is described as a pseudogene. CDR3 size: 16 residues. In nucleotides, the CDR3 is TGTGCCAGCATCCAGGGAGGGGCAATTAGACTATCGACGCAGTATTTT. Residues: CASIQGGAIRLSTQYF.

CDR3 protein: CASSRTGGMNTEAFF. CDR3 DNA: TGCGCCAGCAGCCGGACAGGGGGTATGAACACTGAAGCTTTCTTT. The chain employs TRBV5-1 and TRBJ1-1; 10 bases align to TRBD1. Germline loops: CDR1 SGHRS, CDR2 YFSETQ. Trimming removed 4 bases from V and 0 bases from J; junction bases left unmatched: 3. CDR3 length: 15 residues.

The V call is TRBV5-5, the J call TRBJ2-3; D possibly corresponds to TRBD1 (5 bases). V lost 5 bases and J lost 2, with 15 bases in between. Germline loops: CDR1 SGHKS, CDR2 YYEKEE (reference sequence). The CDR3 has 15 residues. The CDR3 region is CASSPYRSFTDTQYF. DNA for the CDR3: TGTGCCAGCAGTCCCTACAGGTCCTTCACAGATACGCAGTATTTT.

The chain combines TRBV6-1 with TRBJ2-1; 7 nucleotides align to TRBD1. The CDR3 contains 15 residues. Germline CDR1 is MNHNS and CDR2 is SASEGT. Germline trimming cut 8 bases from V and 7 bases from J; bases unmatched to any gene: 14. The CDR3 region has the DNA TGTGCCAGCGCCCCCATTGACAGGGTGGGGAATGAGCAGTTCTTC. It specifies CASAPIDRVGNEQFF.

This chain joins TRBV28 and TRBJ2-1; 11 bases match TRBD2. CDR3 length: 18 amino acids. Unmatched junction bases numbered 11, after V lost 4 bases and J lost 3 bases. The germline V gene encodes CDR1 MDHEN and CDR2 SYDVKM. The CDR3 DNA is TGTGCCAGCAGTTCCGGGGCTAGCGGGAGGACTGGCTACAATGAGCAGTTCTTC. This sequence encodes CASSSGASGRTGYNEQFF.

The rearrangement joins TRBV5-1 to TRBJ2-1, with 10 bases aligning to TRBD2. CDR1 is SGHRS, CDR2 YFSETQ, per germline. V was pared by 4 bases and J by 9 bases, with 7 bases of the junction left unmatched. CDR3 length equals 14 residues. CDR3 sequence (DNA): TGCGCCAGCAGCCCTAGCGGGAGTGGGGGTGAGCAGTTCTTC. Translated: CASSPSGSGGEQFF.

The V gene is TRBV6-4, the J gene TRBJ2-7, with no clear D. V lost 7 bases, J lost 6 bases, and 22 bases lay in between. There are 15 residues in the CDR3. Germline CDR1 is MRHNA and CDR2 is SNTAGT. The CDR3 is CASTYSAPWSREQYF. The CDR3, as DNA: TGTGCCAGCACCTACTCCGCCCCGTGGAGTCGCGAGCAGTACTTC.

The V and J genes are TRBV6-1 and TRBJ1-1; tentatively, D is TRBD1 (5 bases). Germline CDR1 is MNHNS and CDR2 is SASEGT. Trimming removed 3 bases at V and 7 bases at J, with 9 bases between. There are 12 residues in the CDR3. CDR3 protein: CASSEGPIEAFF. The CDR3 DNA follows: TGTGCCAGCAGTGAGGGACCGATTGAAGCTTTCTTT.

This chain connects TRBV29-1 to TRBJ2-3, with D unclear. The length of the CDR3 is 15 residues. V lost 2 bases and J lost 1, with 13 bases in between. CDR1 is SQVTM and CDR2 is ANQGSEA in the germline V gene. CDR3 coding DNA: TGCAGCGTTGAATCCGTCTCGGGCGGCACAGATACGCAGTATTTT. Encoded protein: CSVESVSGGTDTQYF.

The chain couples TRBV28 to TRBJ1-1; D possibly corresponds to TRBD1 (5 bases). Trimming pared 8 bases from V and 4 bases from J, leaving 17 bases between. Germline V gene data show CDR1 as MDHEN and CDR2 as SYDVKM. The CDR3 totals 14 residues. CDR3 region: CASYRSDRGTEAFF. The DNA for the CDR3 is TGTGCCAGCTACAGGAGCGACAGAGGCACTGAAGCTTTCTTT. The full variable domain, its missing parts supplied by reference TRBV28 and TRBJ1-1, is DVKVTQSSRYLVKRTGEKVFLECVQDMDHENMFWYRQDPGLGLRLIYFSYDVKMKEKGDIPEGYSVSREKKERFSLILESASTNQTSMYLCASYRSDRGTEAFFGQGTRLTVV.

This chain connects TRBV5-8 to TRBJ2-1, with 7 bases identical to TRBD2. CDR1 is SGHTS and CDR2 is YDEGEE in the germline V gene. V lost 2 bases to trimming and J lost 1 base; unmatched junction nucleotides: 3. The CDR3 sequence is 15 residues long. Here the CDR3 DNA reads TGTGCCAGCAGCTTTCTAGCGGAATCCTACAATGAGCAGTTCTTC. Its translation: CASSFLAESYNEQFF.

This chain joins TRBV5-5 and TRBJ1-5, with D unclear. V dropped 0 bases and J dropped 5 bases, with 6 bases sitting between them. Germline V gene sequence: CDR1 SGHKS, CDR2 YYEKEE (reference sequence). The CDR3 runs to 13 residues. The CDR3 here is CASSLGRDQPQHF. As DNA, the CDR3 is TGTGCCAGCAGCTTGGGCCGAGATCAGCCCCAGCATTTT.

The rearrangement uses TRBV5-1 and TRBJ2-1, with 12 positions matching TRBD2. V was clipped by 3 bases and J by 6 bases; unmatched bases: 4. CDR3 size: 15 residues. Germline-derived CDR1 and CDR2 are SGHRS and YFSETQ. In nucleotides, the CDR3 is TGCGCCAGCAGCTCCGTACTAGCGGGAGGCAATGAGCAGTTCTTC. Encoded protein: CASSSVLAGGNEQFF.

The rearrangement links TRBV7-2 to TRBJ1-2; weak D call: TRBD1 (5 bases). The germline CDR1 and CDR2 sequences are SGHTA and FQGNSA. CDR3 length: 13 amino acids. Trimming cost V 6 bases and J 7 bases, with 15 bases left between them. In DNA form, the CDR3 reads TGTGCCAGCAGGCAGGGAGGAGGTATTGGCTACACCTTC. It is translated as CASRQGGGIGYTF. The full variable domain, in which reference TRBV7-2 and TRBJ1-2 provide the parts outside the CDR3, is GAGVSQSPSNKVTEKGKDVELRCDPISGHTALYWYRQSLGQGLEFLIYFQGNSAPDKSGLPSDRFSAERTGGSVSTLTIQRTQQEDSAVYLCASRQGGGIGYTFGSGTRLTVV.

This chain connects TRBV7-2 to TRBJ2-5; D is possibly TRBD2 (5 bases). Trimming removed 1 base from V and 1 base from J, with 7 bases in between. This CDR3 region has 14 residues. Germline loops: CDR1 SGHTA, CDR2 FQGNSA. The CDR3 sequence: CASSLGGGQETQYF. CDR3 sequence (DNA): TGTGCCAGCAGCTTAGGAGGAGGCCAAGAGACCCAGTACTTC.

This chain links TRBV5-1 with TRBJ2-4; TRBD1 matches at 9 bases. Germline V gene sequence: CDR1 SGHRS, CDR2 YFSETQ. The CDR3 is 18 residues long. Unmatched junction bases numbered 11, after V lost 3 bases and J lost 1 base. The CDR3 DNA reads as TGCGCCAGCAGCTCTTATACCGGGACAGGGACGGCCAAAAACATTCAGTACTTC. Translation: CASSSYTGTGTAKNIQYF.

The J gene is TRBJ2-2, the V gene TRBV5-1; D unclear. V lost 5 bases and J lost 0, with 5 bases in between. Germline V lookup: CDR1 SGHRS, CDR2 YFSETQ. There are 13 residues in the CDR3. CDR3 amino acids: CASRVSNTGELFF. CDR3 bases: TGCGCCAGCAGGGTCTCGAACACCGGGGAGCTGTTTTTT.

This clone was picked up one time. The chain links TRBV28 to TRBJ2-1, with 7 nucleotides matching TRBD1. This CDR3 is built from 14 residues. V dropped 7 bases and J dropped 8; count of bases not matched to a gene: 11. Germline V gene sequence: CDR1 MDHEN, CDR2 SYDVKM. DNA of the CDR3: TGTGCCAGCACCCCTGGGGACAGTAAGCATGAGCAGTTCTTC. Translating gives CASTPGDSKHEQFF.

The chain links TRBV5-1 to TRBJ2-2; D remains unclear. The CDR3 loop spans 12 amino acids. The ends were cut back, 9 bases at V and 1 base at J, with 7 bases in the middle. Looked up from germline, CDR1 is SGHRS and CDR2 is YFSETQ. CDR3 DNA sequence: TGCGCCACCCGCCGGAACACCGGGGAGCTGTTTTTT. It codes for CATRRNTGELFF.

The genes are TRBV6-5 and TRBJ2-7; TRBD2 aligns across 8 bases. Germline lookup yields CDR1 MNHEY and CDR2 SVGAGI. J lost 6 bases, V lost 6 bases, and 13 bases had no gene match. CDR3 length: 15 amino acids. CDR3 sequence (DNA): TGTGCCAGCAGAAGCTACGGGACTAGTAGCTCCGAGCAGTACTTC. It translates to CASRSYGTSSSEQYF.

On this clone: The germline gene is not matched at one end of the junction; a read error may be the cause. The chain recombines TRBV7-2 with TRBJ2-5; 9 nucleotides agree with TRBD2. CDR1 SGHTA and CDR2 FQGNSA come from the germline V gene. The CDR3 has 16 amino acids. DNA of the CDR3: TGTGCCAGCAGCTTAGCTCCTAGCGGGGCACAAGGGACCCAGTACTTC. Translation: CASSLAPSGAQGTQYF.

The rearrangement joins TRBV7-3 to TRBJ2-2; no firm D call. Per germline, CDR1 SGHTA and CDR2 FQGTGA. Trimming removed 3 bases from V and 3 bases from J, with 5 bases in between. This CDR3 contains 13 residues. CDR3 coding DNA: TGTGCCAGCAGCTTGGGTCACACCGGGGAGCTGTTTTTT. It encodes CASSLGHTGELFF.

The rearrangement links TRBV5-6 to TRBJ1-5, with D possibly matching TRBD1 (5 bases). CDR1 is SGHDT and CDR2 is YYEEEE in the germline V gene. The CDR3 covers 14 residues. Trimming removed 2 bases at V and 2 bases at J, with 8 bases between. The CDR3: CASSFAGGNQPQHF. For the CDR3, the DNA is TGTGCCAGCAGCTTCGCGGGGGGCAATCAGCCCCAGCATTTT.